Presented here are 22 T cell receptor beta chains from one specimen sequenced in a study of T cell responses to AZD1222 COVID-19 vaccine. Clones were sequenced by immunoSEQ multiplex PCR, and TCRdb holds only the in-frame ones, with some missing. This sample has 80,000 to 100,000 clones, with roughly 88% found just once. The sample consisted of peripheral blood, taken 28 days after the second AZD1222 dose. These receptors all stem from an adult who received the AZD1222 COVID-19 vaccine.

The rearrangement links TRBV4-3 to TRBJ2-3; weak D call: TRBD2 (5 bases). V was cut by 8 bases and J by 0 bases, with 18 bases left in between. There are 16 residues in the CDR3. Looked up from germline, CDR1 is LGHNA and CDR2 is YSLEER. CDR3 sequence reads: CASGMYGVSSTDTQYF. The DNA of the CDR3 is TGCGCCAGCGGGATGTACGGGGTTTCTAGCACAGATACGCAGTATTTT.

The gene calls are TRBV7-3 and TRBJ2-3; a weak D match, TRBD2 (7 bases). Germline values: CDR1 SGHTA, CDR2 FQGTGA. Between the trimmed V and J ends, which lost 5 bases and 15 bases, there was a span of 18 bases. The CDR3 covers 12 residues. The CDR3 DNA is TGTGCCAGCAGCCCCGGGGGGCGGCCTCTTTATTTT. Protein: CASSPGGRPLYF.

V is TRBV6-5 and J is TRBJ1-5; D gene uncertain. The CDR3 length is 13 residues. V was clipped by 0 bases and J by 8 bases, with 8 bases between them. Germline V lookup: CDR1 MNHEY, CDR2 SVGAGI. The CDR3 coding sequence is TGTGCCAGCAGTTACTCAGGGCAAGAGCCCCAGCATTTT. Protein: CASSYSGQEPQHF.

This clone was recorded a few times. The sample holds other DNA sequences that translate to the same CDR3. The chain has TRBV6-1 and TRBJ1-3; D unclear. The V and J ends lost 3 bases and 1 base respectively, with 7 bases between them. Germline V gives CDR1 MNHNS, CDR2 SASEGT. This CDR3 region has 14 residues. DNA for the CDR3: TGTGCCAGCAGTGAGGCTGGGTCTGGAAACACCATATATTTT. This gives the protein CASSEAGSGNTIYF.

J is TRBJ2-2 and V is TRBV6-2 or TRBV6-3; TRBD1 agrees at 7 bases. Germline V gene lookup returns CDR1 MNHEY and CDR2 SVGEGT. The CDR3 is made up of 17 amino acids. J gave up 6 bases and V 4 bases, and 14 bases lay outside the gene matches. CDR3: CASSSQRSQGFAGELFF. The CDR3 DNA reads TGTGCCAGCAGTTCCCAGCGCTCACAGGGGTTTGCCGGGGAGCTGTTTTTT.

The chain recombines TRBV28 with TRBJ1-1, with 7 bases aligning to TRBD1. Trimming took 2 bases from V and 2 from J; bases not matched to a gene: 8. CDR3 length: 16 amino acids. CDR1 MDHEN and CDR2 SYDVKM come from the germline V gene. The DNA for the CDR3 is TGTGCCAGCAGTTTAGACAGGGACTCTGTTAACACTGAAGCTTTCTTT. It codes for CASSLDRDSVNTEAFF.

The rearrangement links TRBV28 to TRBJ2-7; D gene unclear. From germline, CDR1 is MDHEN and CDR2 SYDVKM. This CDR3 contains 13 residues. The germline V and J ends were trimmed by 7 bases and 0 bases, with 10 bases remaining between them. The CDR3 reads CASIKISSYEQYF. CDR3 coding DNA: TGTGCCAGCATAAAGATTTCCTCCTACGAGCAGTACTTC.

On this clone: This may stem from a read error, because a much larger clone lies one nucleotide away. The V call is TRBV2, the J call TRBJ1-1, with D possibly TRBD1 on 6 matching bases. V was cut by 6 bases and J by 2 bases, with 10 bases left in between. Germline V lookup: CDR1 SNHLY, CDR2 FYNNEI. There are 13 residues in the CDR3. The CDR3 coding sequence is TGTGCCAGCAGCACACAGGGAAACACTGAAGCTTTCTTT. This translates into CASSTQGNTEAFF. Combining the CDR3 with reference TRBV2 and TRBJ1-1 gives the whole variable domain EPEVTQTPSHQVTQMGQEVILRCVPISNHLYFYWYRQILGQKVEFLVSFYNNEISEKSEIFDDQFSVERPDGSNFTLKIRSTKLEDSAMYFCASSTQGNTEAFFGQGTRLTVV.

The CDR3 is CASSLGGSGNQPQHF. For the CDR3, the DNA is TGTGCCAGCAGTCTAGGGGGCAGTGGCAATCAGCCCCAGCATTTT. The gene calls are TRBV6-5 and TRBJ1-5; 7 nucleotides align to TRBD1. The V and J ends lost 5 bases and 2 bases, in that order; junction bases with no gene match: 6. This CDR3 spans 15 amino acids. Germline lookup yields CDR1 MNHEY and CDR2 SVGAGI.

V is TRBV10-1 and J is TRBJ1-2; the D is unclear. The CDR3 totals 13 residues. Deletions cut 2 bases from V and 4 bases from J, with 8 bases between. Germline assignment: CDR1 WNHNN and CDR2 SYGVQD (reference sequence). The CDR3: CASSERAGYGYTF. Written as DNA, the CDR3 is TGCGCCAGCAGTGAGAGGGCCGGCTATGGCTACACCTTC.

This chain connects TRBV9 to TRBJ1-1; tentative D call: TRBD1 (5 bases). Between the trimmed V and J ends, which lost 2 bases and 1 base, there was a span of 15 bases. The CDR3 spans 16 residues. Looked up from germline, CDR1 is SGDLS and CDR2 is YYNGEE. The CDR3 DNA is TGTGCCAGCAGCGTGAGCGGGACGGGTTCGAACACTGAAGCTTTCTTT. Amino acids: CASSVSGTGSNTEAFF.

V usage is TRBV5-1 and J usage is TRBJ2-2; no clear D gene. Germline values: CDR1 SGHRS, CDR2 YFSETQ. V shed 4 bases and J shed 1 base, with 11 bases lying between them. This CDR3 has 15 residues. CDR3 in DNA: TGCGCCAGCAGCCTAAGGACGGAGAACACCGGGGAGCTGTTTTTT. Its protein is CASSLRTENTGELFF.

Turning to this clone: This same CDR3 is encoded by further DNA sequences in the sample. The rearrangement links TRBV30 to TRBJ1-2; no reliable D call. CDR1 is GTSNPN and CDR2 is SVGIG in the germline V gene (reference sequence). V shed 0 bases and J shed 2 bases, with 4 bases lying between them. This CDR3 spans 12 amino acids. The CDR3 protein is CAWSVLNYGYTF. Written as DNA, the CDR3 is TGTGCCTGGAGTGTACTGAACTATGGCTACACCTTC.

This chain connects TRBV21-1 to TRBJ1-3. TRBV21-1 is noted as a pseudogene. The CDR3 covers 14 residues. The CDR3 DNA reads as TGTGCCGGAAAGCAAACCCTTAGGGGAAACACCATATATTTT. Its translation: CAGKQTLRGNTIYF.

The rearrangement uses TRBV4-2 and TRBJ1-2, with a possible D match to TRBD1 (6 bases). This CDR3 is 12 amino acids long. V was clipped by 4 bases and J by 8 bases, with 11 bases between them. Looked up from germline, CDR1 is LGHNA and CDR2 is YNFKEQ. The CDR3 DNA follows: TGTGCCAGCAGCCCAGGGGTTGAAGGCTACACCTTC. Residues: CASSPGVEGYTF.

This sequence joins TRBV5-8 and TRBJ2-7, with D possibly being TRBD2 (6 bases). The CDR3 extends over 11 amino acids. Germline lookup yields CDR1 SGHTS and CDR2 YDEGEE. V gave up 5 bases and J gave up 7 bases, with 10 bases separating them. The CDR3 here is CASSSLAEQYF. Here the CDR3 DNA reads TGTGCCAGCAGTTCCCTAGCGGAGCAGTACTTC.

The CDR3 spells CASSEGVGNTIYF. The CDR3 DNA is TGTGCCAGCAGTGAAGGGGTTGGAAACACCATATATTTT. The chain recombines TRBV6-1 with TRBJ1-3; D unresolved. Trimming left V 1 base short and J 3 bases short, with 4 bases between. The CDR3 is 13 residues long. Germline V CDR1 and CDR2: MNHNS, SASEGT.

This clone was counted a single time. The V call is TRBV7-2, the J call TRBJ1-5, with D hard to call. CDR3 size: 17 residues. Germline loops: CDR1 SGHTA, CDR2 FQGNSA. V shed 0 bases and J shed 0 bases, with 12 bases lying between them. The CDR3 DNA is TGTGCCAGCAGCTTAGCGCTAGCCTTTCTTAGCAATCAGCCCCAGCATTTT. Residues: CASSLALAFLSNQPQHF. Full variable domain (outside the CDR3, taken from reference TRBV7-2 and TRBJ1-5): GAGVSQSPSNKVTEKGKDVELRCDPISGHTALYWYRQSLGQGLEFLIYFQGNSAPDKSGLPSDRFSAERTGGSVSTLTIQRTQQEDSAVYLCASSLALAFLSNQPQHFGDGTRLSIL.

The table lists this clone with a few counts. V and J are TRBV11-2 and TRBJ2-2; D is undetermined. The length of the CDR3 is 13 residues. Trimming left V 5 bases short and J 4 bases short, with 8 bases between. The germline V gene has CDR1 SGHAT and CDR2 FQNNGV. CDR3 bases: TGTGCCAGCAGCACCAGAGGCACCGGGGAGCTGTTTTTT. This encodes CASSTRGTGELFF. Full variable domain (missing parts from reference TRBV11-2 and TRBJ2-2): EAGVAQSPRYKIIEKRQSVAFWCNPISGHATLYWYQQILGQGPKLLIQFQNNGVVDDSQLPKDRFSAERLKGVDSTLKIQPAKLEDSAVYLCASSTRGTGELFFGEGSRLTVL.

This chain joins TRBV20-1 and TRBJ2-1; 8 bases are a match to TRBD2. The CDR3 runs 16 residues. Germline CDR1 reads DFQATT; CDR2 reads SNEGSKA (reference sequence). J was trimmed by 8 bases and V by 3 bases; bases with no gene match: 15. The CDR3 DNA reads TGCAGTGCTAGTCGCCGGGAGGGCCTCCGTACTCATGAGCAGTTCTTC. Its protein is CSASRREGLRTHEQFF.

The chain uses TRBV3-1 (or the pseudogene TRBV3-2) and TRBJ1-1, with a possible D match to TRBD1 (6 bases). The germline gives CDR1 LGHDT, CDR2 YNNKEL (reference sequence). V lost 6 bases and J 2 bases, leaving 19 bases between the germline ends. CDR3 length: 16 residues. The CDR3 spells CASSSTGTLYNTEAFF. CDR3 nucleotide sequence: TGTGCCAGCAGTTCTACAGGGACCCTTTATAACACTGAAGCTTTCTTT.

This chain links TRBV19 with TRBJ1-2; tentative D call: TRBD1 (6 bases). With 5 bases removed from V and 6 bases from J, the gap between germline ends came to 22 bases. Germline loops: CDR1 LNHDA, CDR2 SQIVND (reference sequence). This CDR3 is built from 16 residues. The CDR3 region has the DNA TGTGCCAGTAGTTTGGACAGTCCGTTGGATATTGATGGCTACACCTTC. It yields the protein CASSLDSPLDIDGYTF.